This T cell receptor beta chain was found in a study of cytomegalovirus exposure and HLA in healthy donors. Study-wide points: Reportedly, diagnosis of cytomegalovirus status by the classifier showed high specificity and sensitivity. It was assumed in the presence/absence analyses that sequencing depth was roughly uniform across donors. Researchers counted 150 to 200 TCR beta chains as cytomegalovirus-associated.

This clone has a handful of counts. No antigen is known for it. 13 Jbeta primers and 60 Vbeta primers were used for the PCR. The repertoire was sequenced with immunoSEQ multiplex PCR; TCRdb's copy has only in-frame clones and lacks some. This sample has around 86,000 clones, with more than 60% found just once. V gave up 6 bases and J gave up 3 bases, with 12 bases separating them. The CDR3 totals 13 residues. Germline-derived CDR1 and CDR2 are SGHDT and YYEEEE. The chain recombines TRBV5-6 with TRBJ2-5; TRBD2 is a possible D gene (7 bases). The source of this sequence is a man in his fifties in good health and CMV-seropositive. Sequencing was done on a sample of PBMCs. Here the CDR3 DNA reads TGTGCCAGCAACCAGGGGAGGGAAGAGACCCAGTACTTC. Amino acid sequence: CASNQGREETQYF.